One and the same sample provided the 9 T cell receptor beta chains below, sequenced in a study of long-term antiretroviral therapy in people with HIV. Survey level was the resolution at which the v3.0 immunoSEQ assay ran. Libraries were prepared by immunoSEQ multiplex PCR; TCRdb keeps only in-frame clonotypes and omits some of them. Counted here are about 24,000 clones, roughly four fifths occurring once; the ten biggest clones make up roughly a quarter. Sequences were derived from unsorted PBMCs, sampled 0.4 years after starting antiretroviral therapy. These receptors were taken from a man in his fifties with HIV.

The chain is built from TRBV28 and TRBJ1-2, with 9 bases identical to TRBD1. The V gene end was trimmed by 5 bases and the J gene end by 4 bases; junction bases not matched to a gene: 5. The CDR3 sequence is 14 residues long. Germline values: CDR1 MDHEN, CDR2 SYDVKM. This chain's CDR3 is CASSPGTGPYGYTF. The CDR3 DNA is TGTGCCAGCAGTCCCGGGACAGGGCCCTATGGCTACACCTTC.

This chain uses TRBV28 with TRBJ1-5; D is perhaps TRBD1 (5 bases). The CDR3 totals 14 residues. CDR1 MDHEN and CDR2 SYDVKM come from the germline V gene. The V and J ends lost 6 bases and 5 bases respectively, with 14 bases between them. The CDR3 region is CASSGGGGYQPQHF. The CDR3 nucleotides read TGTGCCAGCAGCGGCGGGGGGGGTTATCAGCCCCAGCATTTT.

The rearrangement uses TRBV30 and TRBJ2-4; the D gene could be TRBD1 or TRBD2 (5 bases each). This CDR3 spans 14 amino acids. Germline-derived CDR1 and CDR2 are GTSNPN and SVGIG (reference sequence). Trimming pared 3 bases from V and 8 bases from J, leaving 17 bases between. The CDR3 region is CAWRPGPYGDIQYF. In DNA form, the CDR3 reads TGTGCCTGGAGACCGGGACCTTATGGGGACATTCAGTACTTC.

This rearrangement joins TRBV30 to TRBJ1-3, with D uncertain. V dropped 6 bases and J dropped 0 bases, with 12 bases sitting between them. The CDR3 is made up of 14 amino acids. Germline V gene sequence: CDR1 GTSNPN, CDR2 SVGIG (reference sequence). The CDR3 is CACKLRGSGNTIYF. The CDR3 region has the DNA TGTGCCTGCAAACTCCGGGGCTCTGGAAACACCATATATTTT.

This rearrangement joins TRBV6-6 to TRBJ1-2, with D unclear. Trimming took off 6 bases at V and 4 bases at J, with 12 bases between the two ends. This CDR3 contains 13 residues. Germline-derived CDR1 and CDR2 are MNHNY and SVGAGI (reference sequence). In DNA, the CDR3 is TGTGCCAGCAGGCCCGCAGGATCCTATGGCTACACCTTC. This gives the protein CASRPAGSYGYTF.

This clone was counted once. V usage is TRBV7-9 and J usage is TRBJ2-1, with 7 bases aligning to TRBD2. The CDR3 is made up of 15 amino acids. Germline trimming cut 5 bases from V and 3 bases from J; bases unmatched to any gene: 7. Germline-derived CDR1 and CDR2 are SEHNR and FQNEAQ (reference sequence). The CDR3 protein is CASSPSGADYNEQFF. For the CDR3, the DNA is TGTGCCAGCAGCCCGAGCGGGGCGGACTACAATGAGCAGTTCTTC.

The rearrangement links TRBV7-2 to TRBJ1-6; D call uncertain. The ends were cut back, 2 bases at V and 7 bases at J, with 9 bases in the middle. Germline CDR1 is SGHTA and CDR2 is FQGNSA. The CDR3 runs to 14 residues. Written as DNA, the CDR3 is TGTGCCAGCAGCTTATCATCCGGGAATTCACCCCTCCACTTT. This encodes CASSLSSGNSPLHF.

The chain joins TRBV5-8 to TRBJ2-1; 10 nucleotides agree with TRBD1. CDR3 length: 15 amino acids. With V trimmed by 4 bases and J by 6 bases, 7 bases remained unmatched. Per the germline V gene, CDR1 is SGHTS and CDR2 is YDEGEE. Written as DNA, the CDR3 is TGTGCCAGCAGCCTTATCGGACAGGGGGTCAATGAGCAGTTCTTC. Its translation is CASSLIGQGVNEQFF.

CDR3 sequence (DNA): TGTGCCAGCAGTTGGGGACAGGGCTATGGCTACACCTTC. Translating gives CASSWGQGYGYTF. The chain is built from TRBV27 and TRBJ1-2; TRBD1 matches 9 bases. Germline V lookup: CDR1 MNHEY, CDR2 SMNVEV (reference sequence). This CDR3 contains 13 residues. V shed 4 bases and J 4 bases; nucleotides not matched to a gene: 1.